The next 4 T cell receptor beta chains were all read from a single sample in a study of blood T cell repertoires in COVID-19. Data came from immunoSEQ multiplex PCR; TCRdb stores just in-frame clones and leaves some out. The data hold fewer than 450,000 clones, with roughly 86% observed a single time. Sequencing was done on a sample of peripheral blood. All receptors derive from a woman in her 70s with COVID-19, enrolled during active disease.

This chain links TRBV7-2 with TRBJ2-7; TRBD2 matches at 11 bases. The V gene end was trimmed by 5 bases and the J gene end by 3 bases; junction bases not matched to a gene: 6. This CDR3 contains 15 residues. In germline, CDR1 is SGHTA, CDR2 FQGNSA. The CDR3 region has the DNA TGTGCCAGCAGCCACACTAGCGGGGGACTCTACGAGCAGTACTTC. It specifies CASSHTSGGLYEQYF.

This clone appeared once. The chain carries TRBV4-2 and TRBJ2-7; D is undetermined. V gave up 4 bases and J gave up 3 bases, with 16 bases separating them. The CDR3 sequence is 15 residues long. Germline lookup yields CDR1 LGHNA and CDR2 YNFKEQ. In DNA, the CDR3 is TGTGCCAGCAGCCGAAACGAGGTTGGAGACTACGAGCAGTACTTC. Encoded protein: CASSRNEVGDYEQYF.

This sequence joins TRBV12-3 or TRBV12-4 and TRBJ1-2; D is undetermined. With 6 bases removed from V and 7 bases from J, the gap between germline ends came to 9 bases. CDR3 size: 11 residues. CDR3 nucleotides: TGTGCCAGCAGGCGGGTTCTTGGCTACACCTTC. Translating gives CASRRVLGYTF.

The genes are TRBV19 and TRBJ1-1, with D tentatively TRBD1 (6 bases). CDR3 length: 15 amino acids. Germline V gene sequence: CDR1 LNHDA, CDR2 SQIVND (reference sequence). V gave up 0 bases and J gave up 4 bases, with 12 bases separating them. CDR3 loop: CASSIDEVTGTEAFF. The CDR3 coding sequence is TGTGCCAGTAGTATAGATGAGGTGACAGGCACTGAAGCTTTCTTT.